Below are 20 T cell receptor beta chains sequenced from a single sample in a study of T cell responses to AZD1222 COVID-19 vaccine. Only in-frame clones appear in the TCRdb table, and some are missing; sequencing was by immunoSEQ multiplex PCR. The sample lists under 85,000 clones, approximately 85% occurring once. This specimen consisted of peripheral blood, obtained on day 0 of MenACWY control vaccination. The source of these receptors is an adult in good health.

CDR3 bases: TGCGCCAGCAGCCCGGGGACTAGCGGGGGGAATGAGCAGTTCTTC. Encoded protein: CASSPGTSGGNEQFF. The rearrangement uses TRBV4-3 and TRBJ2-1; TRBD2 agrees at 15 bases. This CDR3 has 15 residues. The J segment lost 7 bases and the V segment lost 4 bases, leaving 2 bases of the junction unmatched. Germline CDR1 and CDR2: LGHNA and YSLEER.

This chain uses TRBV13 with TRBJ1-1; perhaps TRBD1 as D (5 bases). CDR1 and CDR2 (germline): PRHDT, FYEKMQ (reference sequence). CDR3 length: 13 amino acids. Trimming shortened V by 5 bases and J by 1 base, and 8 bases separated the two germline ends. The CDR3 reads CASSAGRNTEAFF. The DNA of the CDR3 is TGTGCCAGCAGCGCGGGACGGAACACTGAAGCTTTCTTT.

The chain carries TRBV30 and TRBJ2-2, with TRBD2 matching 16 bases. In germline, CDR1 is GTSNPN, CDR2 SVGIG (reference sequence). Trimming cost V 3 bases and J 4 bases; bases outside gene matches: 8. The CDR3 loop spans 18 amino acids. CDR3 region: CAWSAGLAGGPSTGELFF. The CDR3 DNA follows: TGTGCCTGGAGCGCGGGACTAGCGGGGGGGCCGTCCACCGGGGAGCTGTTTTTT.

This chain uses TRBV24-1 with TRBJ1-4; TRBD1 matches 7 bases. CDR1 KGHDR and CDR2 SFDVKD come from the germline V gene. The J segment lost 7 bases and the V segment lost 7 bases, leaving 17 bases of the junction unmatched. The CDR3 contains 17 residues. The CDR3 DNA is TGTGCCACCAGCTTCAGACAGGGAACGAGAAGGGTTGAAAAACTGTTTTTT. Residues: CATSFRQGTRRVEKLFF.

The chain's CDR3 is CASSPRQGNQPQHF. DNA of the CDR3: TGTGCCAGTAGTCCTCGACAGGGGAATCAGCCCCAGCATTTT. The chain has TRBV19 and TRBJ1-5; TRBD1 aligns across 8 bases. The CDR3 runs to 14 residues. V was clipped by 5 bases and J by 4 bases; unmatched bases: 4. Per the germline V gene, CDR1 is LNHDA and CDR2 is SQIVND (reference sequence).

This clone was detected a few times. This rearrangement joins TRBV5-6 to TRBJ2-7, with D perhaps TRBD1 or TRBD2 (5 bases each). Germline CDR1 reads SGHDT; CDR2 reads YYEEEE. Trimming took 6 bases from V and 0 from J, leaving 7 bases between them. This CDR3 spans 12 amino acids. CDR3 loop: CASTGSSYEQYF. The CDR3 DNA sequence: TGTGCCAGCACAGGGAGCTCCTACGAGCAGTACTTC. Full variable domain (outside the CDR3, taken from reference TRBV5-6 and TRBJ2-7): DAGVTQSPTHLIKTRGQQVTLRCSPKSGHDTVSWYQQALGQGPQFIFQYYEEEERQRGNFPDRFSGHQFPNYSSELNVNALLLGDSALYLCASTGSSYEQYFGPGTRLTVT.

The chain uses TRBV7-9 and TRBJ1-6; D call uncertain. The V gene lost 1 base and the J gene lost 6 bases, with 10 bases spanning the gap. The germline CDR1 and CDR2 sequences are SEHNR and FQNEAQ (reference sequence). The CDR3 loop spans 15 amino acids. The CDR3 DNA is TGTGCCAGCAGCTTAGAGGGTTTGGGTAATTCACCCCTCCACTTT. Amino acids: CASSLEGLGNSPLHF.

A word on this clone: At one end, the junction sequence differs from germline, possibly due to a read error. The V gene is TRBV4-3, the J gene TRBJ1-5; no reliable D call. Germline CDR1 LGHNA, CDR2 YSLEER. The CDR3 runs 15 residues. CDR3 sequence (DNA): TGCGCCAGCAGCCAAGATACGAACGGCAAGCAGCCCCAGCATTTT. As protein: CASSQDTNGKQPQHF.

The chain recombines TRBV6-4 with TRBJ1-1; D possibly corresponds to TRBD1 (5 bases). This CDR3 has 13 amino acids. V was pared by 6 bases and J by 1 base, with 9 bases between. Germline CDR1 MRHNA, CDR2 SNTAGT. CDR3 protein: CASSVRENTEAFF. CDR3 coding DNA: TGTGCCAGCAGCGTCAGGGAGAACACTGAAGCTTTCTTT.

On this clone itself: Without the conserved terminal phenylalanine or tryptophan, this CDR3 likely stems from a read error. No DNA is shown, since the ends of the CDR3 on it are uncertain; the CDR3 is the one TCRdb lists. The genes are TRBV27 and TRBJ1-1; TRBD1 is taken as the D call from the table, unchecked against the DNA. The CDR3 region is 13 residues in length, termini included. The germline V gene has CDR1 MNHEY and CDR2 SMNVEV (reference sequence). CDR3 protein: CASTGPGTGVLNL.

The chain recombines TRBV5-8 with TRBJ1-2; TRBD1 matches at 7 bases. The J segment lost 7 bases and the V segment lost 0 bases, leaving 6 bases of the junction unmatched. The CDR3 extends over 14 amino acids. Germline CDR1 reads SGHTS; CDR2 reads YDEGEE. The CDR3 reads CASSLDEGAVGYTF. In nucleotides, the CDR3 is TGTGCCAGCAGCTTGGACGAGGGGGCTGTTGGCTACACCTTC.

As DNA, the CDR3 is TGCGCCAGCAGCCTATATAGCCAGGGGAACACTGAAGCTTTCTTT. Protein sequence: CASSLYSQGNTEAFF. The chain links TRBV4-1 to TRBJ1-1; D is possibly TRBD1 (5 bases). Germline V gene lookup returns CDR1 MGHRA and CDR2 YSYEKL. CDR3 length: 15 residues. The V gene lost 4 bases and the J gene lost 1 base, with 13 bases spanning the gap.

This chain joins TRBV19 and TRBJ2-3; D not certain. The V gene lost 3 bases and the J gene lost 0 bases, with 10 bases spanning the gap. CDR1 LNHDA and CDR2 SQIVND come from the germline V gene (reference sequence). The CDR3 spans 15 residues. CDR3 amino acids: CASSIEVGSTDTQYF. CDR3 DNA: TGTGCCAGTAGTATCGAGGTCGGAAGCACAGATACGCAGTATTTT. The whole variable domain, remainder taken from reference TRBV19 and TRBJ2-3, is DGGITQSPKYLFRKEGQNVTLSCEQNLNHDAMYWYRQDPGQGLRLIYYSQIVNDFQKGDIAEGYSVSREKKESFPLTVTSAQKNPTAFYLCASSIEVGSTDTQYFGPGTRLTVL.

The chain recombines TRBV19 with TRBJ1-1; D remains ambiguous. The CDR3 is made up of 11 amino acids. The germline V gene encodes CDR1 LNHDA and CDR2 SQIVND (reference sequence). V dropped 3 bases and J dropped 3 bases, with 2 bases sitting between them. For the CDR3, the DNA is TGTGCCAGTAGTATTGACACTGAAGCTTTCTTT. Its translation: CASSIDTEAFF.

The chain links TRBV6-6 to TRBJ1-3, with a possible D match to TRBD1 (5 bases). V was clipped by 6 bases and J by 1 base, with 19 bases between them. The CDR3 is made up of 17 amino acids. CDR1 and CDR2 (germline): MNHNY, SVGAGI (reference sequence). Here the CDR3 reads CASSRLPQGMSGNTIYF. The CDR3 coding sequence is TGTGCCAGCAGCCGACTACCCCAGGGAATGTCTGGAAACACCATATATTTT.

The sample holds a few counts of this clone. This chain uses TRBV3-1 (or the pseudogene TRBV3-2) with TRBJ1-3, with D possibly being TRBD1 (5 bases). Trimming cost V 5 bases and J 2 bases, with 16 bases left between them. Germline V gene lookup returns CDR1 LGHDT and CDR2 YNNKEL (reference sequence). The CDR3 contains 16 residues. In DNA form, the CDR3 reads TGTGCCAGCAGCTTTTCTCCCGGGACGGCTGGAAACACCATATATTTT. This encodes CASSFSPGTAGNTIYF.

Only a few counts were recorded for this clone. This rearrangement joins TRBV28 to TRBJ2-3, with D unresolved. Trimming removed 3 bases at V and 0 bases at J, with 7 bases between. The CDR3 contains 14 residues. Germline V gives CDR1 MDHEN, CDR2 SYDVKM. Here the CDR3 DNA reads TGTGCCAGCAGTTTCTCTGGGAGCACAGATACGCAGTATTTT. The encoded protein is CASSFSGSTDTQYF.

This chain connects TRBV5-1 to TRBJ1-1; possibly TRBD1 for D (5 bases). This CDR3 has 14 residues. The V and J ends lost 4 bases and 0 bases respectively, with 10 bases between them. Looked up from germline, CDR1 is SGHRS and CDR2 is YFSETQ. The CDR3 protein is CASSATQVNTEAFF. The CDR3, as DNA: TGCGCCAGCAGCGCGACACAGGTGAACACTGAAGCTTTCTTT.

The chain recombines TRBV7-3 with TRBJ2-1; TRBD1 is a possible D gene (6 bases). The V end was cut by 0 bases, the J end by 3 bases, with 6 bases between. Per the germline V gene, CDR1 is SGHTA and CDR2 is FQGTGA. The CDR3 is made up of 14 amino acids. The CDR3 region is CASSLTGGYNEQFF. CDR3 nucleotides: TGTGCCAGCAGCTTAACAGGGGGCTACAATGAGCAGTTCTTC.

The CDR3 nucleotides are TGTGCCACCAGTGATCCCACCCCGGGAGAGTCAGATACGCAGTATTTT. Its protein product is CATSDPTPGESDTQYF. This chain links TRBV24-1 with TRBJ2-3; D possibly corresponds to TRBD2 (6 bases). Germline-derived CDR1 and CDR2 are KGHDR and SFDVKD. The germline V and J ends were trimmed by 3 bases and 4 bases, with 16 bases remaining between them. The length of the CDR3 is 16 residues.